This TCR beta chain is drawn from a study of molecular identifiers for immune sequencing clone quantification. Study-wide background: Across replicate runs, RNA obtained from approximately 20,000 or 100,000 naive CD8 cells was divided into five, with four undergoing sequencing. Study results and caveats: Because of identical TCR molecules sharing a barcode, sizes of highly expanded clones could be underestimated. It was shown that clones above 20 RNA copies held over 98% of effector molecules, but under 1% in naive cells. Spiked Jurkat TCR RNA equivalent to one cell was reportedly detectable in about a million naive cells.

TCRdb redid the calling of the PCR reads with MiXCR, one entry per CDR3 protein. The sample lists some 40,000 distinct CDR3 sequences; approximately 17% were seen once. This clonotype showed up many times. Its specificity is unknown. V dropped 0 bases and J dropped 5 bases, with 12 bases sitting between them. The CDR3 runs to 14 residues. Germline CDR1 SGDLS, CDR2 YYNGEE. V usage is TRBV9 and J usage is TRBJ2-7, with a possible D match to TRBD2 (6 bases). The TCR sequence derives from a human donor in good health. Some libraries in this study had Jurkat cell RNA spiked in. Sequenced material: naive CD8+ T cells from blood, with Jurkat cell RNA spiked in. Subset here: FACS-sorted CD8+CD4-CCR7+CD45RA+ naive T cells. In nucleotides, the CDR3 is TGTGCCAGCAGCGTAGGGAGGGGCCGGGACGAGCAGTACTTC. Translated, it gives CASSVGRGRDEQYF.